The 20 T cell receptor beta chains below come from one sample, sequenced in a study of blood T cell repertoires in COVID-19. TCRdb's copy holds only in-frame clones and misses some; the assay was immunoSEQ multiplex PCR. The sample includes fewer than 200,000 clones, roughly 80% of them seen just once. Sequenced: peripheral blood. These receptor sequences come from a man aged 55 to 69 with acute or convalescent COVID-19.

The rearrangement uses TRBV24-1 and TRBJ2-2; tentative D call: TRBD2 (6 bases). This CDR3 contains 14 residues. Per the germline V gene, CDR1 is KGHDR and CDR2 is SFDVKD. Trimming cost V 6 bases and J 1 base, with 8 bases left between them. CDR3 sequence: CATSRGWNTGELFF. In DNA form, the CDR3 reads TGTGCCACCAGTCGGGGGTGGAACACCGGGGAGCTGTTTTTT.

The chain carries TRBV4-1 and TRBJ1-3; the D gene is possibly TRBD1 (5 bases). Per germline, CDR1 MGHRA and CDR2 YSYEKL. V gave up 0 bases and J gave up 3 bases, with 6 bases separating them. The CDR3 has 14 amino acids. The CDR3 region has the DNA TGCGCCAGCAGCCAAGAAGGGGTTGGAAACACCATATATTTT. Translating it yields CASSQEGVGNTIYF.

CDR3 loop: CASSEQSGNTEAFF. In DNA, the CDR3 is TGTGCCAGCAGTGAACAGTCGGGGAACACTGAAGCTTTCTTT. The chain uses TRBV6-1 and TRBJ1-1; D uncertain. Germline V gene lookup returns CDR1 MNHNS and CDR2 SASEGT. Trimming pared 2 bases from V and 1 base from J, leaving 8 bases between. This CDR3 is 14 amino acids long.

V is TRBV28 and J is TRBJ1-6; weak D call: TRBD1 (6 bases). The CDR3 loop spans 16 amino acids. The germline gives CDR1 MDHEN, CDR2 SYDVKM. V was trimmed by 1 base and J by 9 bases, leaving 16 bases between them. CDR3 bases: TGTGCCAGCAGTTTATCCCGAAGGGGGTCCGGTTCACCCCTCCACTTT. It translates to CASSLSRRGSGSPLHF.

This chain links TRBV3-1 (or the pseudogene TRBV3-2) with TRBJ1-5; a possible D gene is TRBD1 (5 bases). This CDR3 contains 15 residues. CDR1 and CDR2 from the germline V gene are LGHDT and YNNKEL (reference sequence). V lost 2 bases and J lost 3, with 11 bases in between. The CDR3 nucleotides are TGTGCCAGCAGCCAACAGTCGACAGACAATCAGCCCCAGCATTTT. Protein product: CASSQQSTDNQPQHF.

This clone was counted only a few times. V usage is TRBV29-1 and J usage is TRBJ1-1, with D possibly TRBD1 on 6 matching bases. From germline, CDR1 is SQVTM and CDR2 ANQGSEA. V lost 6 bases and J 1 base, leaving 12 bases between the germline ends. This CDR3 spans 13 amino acids. The CDR3 DNA sequence: TGCAGCGTCCAATCACAGGGGAACACTGAAGCTTTCTTT. Protein product: CSVQSQGNTEAFF.

The table lists this clone with a count of one. The chain combines TRBV19 with TRBJ1-5, with a weak D call TRBD1 (5 bases). Between the trimmed V and J ends, which lost 9 bases and 7 bases, there was a span of 25 bases. In germline, CDR1 is LNHDA, CDR2 SQIVND (reference sequence). CDR3 length: 16 amino acids. CDR3 nucleotides: TGTGCCAGGAGCAGACGCGGAGGAGGGGTGACCCAGCCCCAGCATTTT. Encoded protein: CARSRRGGGVTQPQHF.

The chain couples TRBV27 to TRBJ2-1; 9 nucleotides line up with TRBD2. The CDR3 consists of 16 residues. V gave up 6 bases and J gave up 5 bases; unmatched junction bases: 11. Germline loops: CDR1 MNHEY, CDR2 SMNVEV (reference sequence). The CDR3 is CASSPTRASGNNEQFF. In nucleotides, the CDR3 is TGTGCCAGCAGCCCCACCCGGGCTAGCGGGAACAATGAGCAGTTCTTC.

The V call is TRBV29-1, the J call TRBJ1-1; perhaps TRBD1 as D (5 bases). Trimming shortened V by 3 bases and J by 5 bases, and 7 bases separated the two germline ends. The CDR3 is 11 amino acids. Germline-derived CDR1 and CDR2 are SQVTM and ANQGSEA. CDR3 amino acids: CSVDPGTEAFF. CDR3 sequence (DNA): TGCAGCGTTGACCCAGGGACTGAAGCTTTCTTT.

This chain's CDR3 is CASTLTGGRTDTQYF. The CDR3 nucleotides read TGTGCCAGCACCTTAACGGGAGGGCGAACAGATACGCAGTATTTT. This chain links TRBV6-5 with TRBJ2-3; 8 bases fit TRBD2. The V gene's germline CDR1 is MNHEY and CDR2 SVGAGI. This CDR3 contains 15 residues. J lost 3 bases, V lost 7 bases, and 9 bases had no gene match.

The J gene is TRBJ1-2, the V gene TRBV30; no reliable D call. Germline-derived CDR1 and CDR2 are GTSNPN and SVGIG (reference sequence). V lost 0 bases to trimming and J lost 4 bases, with 15 bases between them. The CDR3 spans 15 residues. The CDR3 loop reads CAWSVSLMVSYGYTF. The CDR3 DNA reads as TGTGCCTGGAGTGTATCTCTGATGGTTAGCTATGGCTACACCTTC.

V usage is TRBV23-1 and J usage is TRBJ2-2; TRBD1 matches at 10 bases. TRBV23-1 is an open reading frame, and its role is uncertain. The CDR3 spans 17 residues. V lost 0 bases to trimming and J lost 6 bases; unmatched junction nucleotides: 7. The CDR3 bases are TGCGCCAGCAGTCAATCTCGACAGGGGGCGATTCCCGGGGAGCTGTTTTTT. Protein sequence: CASSQSRQGAIPGELFF.

The V and J genes are TRBV27 and TRBJ1-5; no clear D. V lost 5 bases, J lost 4 bases, and 15 bases lay in between. The length of the CDR3 is 15 residues. Germline V gene sequence: CDR1 MNHEY, CDR2 SMNVEV (reference sequence). CDR3 nucleotides: TGTGCCAGCAGTCCGCAGGTGGGAGGTAATCAGCCCCAGCATTTT. It specifies CASSPQVGGNQPQHF.

The V gene is TRBV21-1, the J gene TRBJ2-1; TRBD1 reflects the table's D call only, with no check against the DNA. TRBV21-1 is labeled a pseudogene. The CDR3 totals 15 residues. The CDR3 bases are TGTGCCAGCAGCAAAGGTCTCAGGGGTATAGATGAGCAGTTCTTC. It yields the protein CASSKGLRGIDEQFF.

This clone has only a few counts. The rearrangement uses TRBV10-1 and TRBJ1-5, with D hard to call. The CDR3 length is 17 residues. Per the germline V gene, CDR1 is WNHNN and CDR2 is SYGVQD (reference sequence). V lost 2 bases to trimming and J lost 0 bases, with 14 bases between them. The CDR3 loop is CASSEKFHRNSNQPQHF. The CDR3, as DNA: TGCGCCAGCAGTGAGAAGTTTCACAGAAATAGCAATCAGCCCCAGCATTTT.

V gene TRBV6-2 or TRBV6-3 combines with J gene TRBJ2-1; weak D call: TRBD1 (7 bases). The CDR3 runs to 16 residues. The germline CDR1 and CDR2 sequences are MNHEY and SVGEGT. V lost 0 bases, J lost 7 bases, and 16 bases lay in between. The CDR3 spells CASSYSRQGGWNEQFF. Written as DNA, the CDR3 is TGTGCCAGCAGTTACTCGAGACAGGGAGGATGGAATGAGCAGTTCTTC.

This clone was seen once. The rearrangement links TRBV5-1 to TRBJ1-1; no firm D call. CDR3 length: 13 residues. Germline V gene data show CDR1 as SGHRS and CDR2 as YFSETQ. Trimming left V 3 bases short and J 1 base short, with 7 bases between. DNA of the CDR3: TGCGCCAGCAGCTACCTATGGAACACTGAAGCTTTCTTT. Translating it yields CASSYLWNTEAFF.

The V gene is TRBV18, the J gene TRBJ2-5, with 7 bases that match TRBD2. J gave up 4 bases and V 2 bases, and 4 bases lay outside the gene matches. The CDR3 loop spans 14 amino acids. Germline CDR1 and CDR2: KGHSH and LQKENI. CDR3 DNA sequence: TGTGCCAGCTCACCAAGCGGGGCTCGAGAGACCCAGTACTTC. Its protein is CASSPSGARETQYF.

The rearrangement joins TRBV9 to TRBJ2-3; 7 bases map to TRBD1. This CDR3 comprises 15 residues. With 1 base clipped from V and 2 bases from J, the junction kept 4 bases outside the gene matches. The germline V gene encodes CDR1 SGDLS and CDR2 YYNGEE. CDR3 nucleotides: TGTGCCAGCAGCGTATCCGGGACAGACACAGATACGCAGTATTTT. Translation: CASSVSGTDTDTQYF.

J is TRBJ2-1 and V is TRBV30; D may be TRBD2 (5 bases). The V gene's germline CDR1 is GTSNPN and CDR2 SVGIG (reference sequence). The V end lost 0 bases, the J end lost 3 bases, and 18 bases lay between the germline ends. This CDR3 is built from 17 residues. The DNA for the CDR3 is TGTGCCTGGAGTGTACGTTTCGGGCTAGCAGACTACAATGAGCAGTTCTTC. As protein: CAWSVRFGLADYNEQFF.